This T cell receptor beta chain was sequenced during a study of control samples from healthy donors and cancer patients. Method: immunoSEQ multiplex PCR; TCRdb's copy keeps in-frame clones and lacks some. The data contain 150,000 to 200,000 clones, about 87% of them singletons. The V end lost 2 bases, the J end lost 12 bases, and 7 bases lay between the germline ends. CDR1 and CDR2 from the germline V gene are KGHSH and LQKENI. The CDR3 consists of 11 residues. The receptor's source is a young man in good health. Sequencing input: blood. This chain uses TRBV18 with TRBJ1-4, with D uncertain. The CDR3, as DNA: TGTGCCAGCTCACCAGGGCGGGAACTGTTTTTT. Translated, it gives CASSPGRELFF.